This T cell receptor beta chain was recovered during a study of blood T cell repertoires in COVID-19. This clone was recorded once. The data were produced by immunoSEQ multiplex PCR, yet TCRdb's version contains in-frame clones alone and is incomplete. The data contain around 200,000 clones, 65% to 85% of them singletons. Germline V gene data show CDR1 as MGHDK and CDR2 as SYGVNS. CDR3 length equals 13 residues. Trimming removed 3 bases at V and 4 bases at J, with 9 bases between. This receptor was taken from a woman between 25 and 40 years old with COVID-19, enrolled during active disease. V gene TRBV25-1 combines with J gene TRBJ1-2; D remains ambiguous. Sequencing was performed on peripheral blood. CDR3 protein: CASSDAIIYGYTF. The CDR3, as DNA: TGTGCCAGCAGTGACGCGATCATCTATGGCTACACCTTC.